Below, 30 T cell receptor beta chains from the same sample are listed, as sequenced in a study of molecular identifiers for immune sequencing clone quantification. TCRdb analysed the PCR reads with MiXCR anew, one entry per CDR3 protein. The data show approximately 630,000 distinct CDR3 sequences, with 25% seen just once and 0.7% to 0.95% held by the top ten. Sequenced material: naive CD8+ T cells from blood, with Jurkat cell RNA spiked in. Specified subset: FACS-sorted CD8+CD4-CCR7+CD45RA+ naive T cells. The receptors here all came from a human donor in good health. Some libraries in this study had Jurkat cell RNA spiked in.

This clonotype appeared a few times. The chain has TRBV4-2 and TRBJ1-1, with 9 positions matching TRBD1. CDR1 is LGHNA and CDR2 is YNFKEQ in the germline V gene. The CDR3 runs 14 residues. V lost 4 bases to trimming and J lost 8 bases; unmatched junction nucleotides: 8. The CDR3 region is CASSPRTGDVEAFF. The DNA of the CDR3 is TGTGCCAGCAGCCCAAGGACAGGGGACGTGGAAGCTTTCTTT.

This clonotype has at least ten counts. The chain employs TRBV5-1 and TRBJ1-1; TRBD1 might be the D (6 bases). Germline assignment: CDR1 SGHRS and CDR2 YFSETQ. Trimming removed 4 bases at V and 2 bases at J, with 21 bases between. This CDR3 comprises 17 residues. The CDR3 here is CASSPTRPGQYNTEAFF. The CDR3 DNA reads as TGCGCCAGCAGCCCCACGAGACCGGGACAATACAACACTGAAGCTTTCTTT.

This clonotype was seen repeatedly, ten times or more. V and J are TRBV28 and TRBJ2-3; D gene uncertain. There are 16 residues in the CDR3. Germline V gives CDR1 MDHEN, CDR2 SYDVKM. The V end was cut by 4 bases, the J end by 1 base, with 15 bases between. In DNA, the CDR3 is TGTGCCAGCAGTTCTACGACCCTCCGGGGCACAGATACGCAGTATTTT. Its translation is CASSSTTLRGTDTQYF.

This chain connects TRBV19 to TRBJ2-2; 8 nucleotides align to TRBD1. This CDR3 spans 16 amino acids. The germline V gene has CDR1 LNHDA and CDR2 SQIVND (reference sequence). The trim removed 11 bases at V and 0 bases at J, leaving 11 bases unmatched. The CDR3 here is CACSGQGIANTGELFF. The CDR3 DNA reads TGTGCCTGCTCCGGACAGGGAATCGCGAACACCGGGGAGCTGTTTTTT.

Notes on this clonotype: Being one base from a much bigger clone, this may be a read error. The V and J genes are TRBV4-3 and TRBJ1-1; D ambiguous. Germline values: CDR1 LGHNA, CDR2 YSLEER. This CDR3 contains 13 residues. Trimming removed 3 bases from V and 7 bases from J, with 12 bases in between. This CDR3 is CASSQGSCDEAFF. As DNA, the CDR3 is TGCGCCAGCAGCCAGGGATCGTGTGATGAAGCTTTCTTT.

V and J are TRBV20-1 and TRBJ2-7, with D uncertain. This CDR3 comprises 13 residues. The germline V and J ends were trimmed by 3 bases and 6 bases, with 15 bases remaining between them. Germline V CDR1 and CDR2: DFQATT, SNEGSKA (reference sequence). This CDR3 reads CSASPRAYAEQYF. CDR3 DNA: TGCAGTGCTAGCCCCCGCGCCTACGCCGAGCAGTACTTC.

As to this clonotype: This may be a read error, as it is one base from a much larger clone. The V gene is TRBV12-5, the J gene TRBJ2-7, with a weak D call TRBD1 (6 bases). Germline V CDR1 and CDR2: LGHNT, FRNRAP. The CDR3 loop spans 13 amino acids. CDR3 in amino acids: CACGPQGLYEQYF. The CDR3 nucleotides are TGTGCTTGTGGTCCTCAGGGGTTGTACGAGCAGTACTTC. The full variable domain, in which reference TRBV12-5 and TRBJ2-7 provide the parts outside the CDR3, is DARVTQTPRHKVTEMGQEVTMRCQPILGHNTVFWYRQTMMQGLELLAYFRNRAPLDDSGMPKDRFSAEMPDATLATLKIQPSEPRDSAVYFCACGPQGLYEQYFGPGTRLTVT.

The rearrangement joins TRBV7-9 to TRBJ2-7; 7 bases are shared with TRBD2. This CDR3 is 15 amino acids long. V was clipped by 9 bases and J by 5 bases; unmatched bases: 16. CDR1 SEHNR and CDR2 FQNEAQ come from the germline V gene (reference sequence). CDR3: CASRPPTSLIHEQYF. The DNA of the CDR3 is TGTGCCAGTCGACCCCCGACTAGCTTAATCCACGAGCAGTACTTC.

The CDR3 nucleotides are TGTGCCAGCAGCAAGGCCCCGGGACGGACGACTAGCGACCCTGGAGAGGCCCAGTACTTC. This translates into CASSKAPGRTTSDPGEAQYF. J is TRBJ2-5 and V is TRBV21-1; TRBD1 is the table's D call and was not checked against the DNA. TRBV21-1 is shown as a pseudogene. This CDR3 is 20 amino acids long.

V is TRBV30 and J is TRBJ1-2; D is undetermined. This CDR3 spans 15 amino acids. Trimming took 4 bases from V and 7 from J, leaving 22 bases between them. From germline, CDR1 is GTSNPN and CDR2 SVGIG (reference sequence). CDR3 coding DNA: TGTGCCTGGACCCCAGCGTCCGGCCTGGCAGTTGGCTACACCTTC. Residues: CAWTPASGLAVGYTF.

This clonotype was recorded many times. The genes are TRBV7-2 and TRBJ2-4; TRBD1 aligns across 10 bases. This CDR3 region has 14 residues. Germline V gene sequence: CDR1 SGHTA, CDR2 FQGNSA. V trimming: 5 bases; J trimming: 8 bases; junction bases outside the gene matches: 6. Here the CDR3 reads CASSPWTGGDIQYF. The CDR3 DNA follows: TGTGCCAGCAGCCCCTGGACAGGGGGTGACATTCAGTACTTC. Combining the CDR3 with reference TRBV7-2 and TRBJ2-4 gives the whole variable domain GAGVSQSPSNKVTEKGKDVELRCDPISGHTALYWYRQSLGQGLEFLIYFQGNSAPDKSGLPSDRFSAERTGGSVSTLTIQRTQQEDSAVYLCASSPWTGGDIQYFGAGTRLSVL.

This clonotype came up many times. This chain uses TRBV27 with TRBJ2-3; 7 bases align to TRBD2. Unmatched junction bases numbered 6, after V lost 1 base and J lost 2 bases. The CDR3 consists of 16 residues. Germline CDR1 MNHEY, CDR2 SMNVEV (reference sequence). The CDR3 reads CASSLLTSSYTDTQYF. In nucleotides, the CDR3 is TGTGCCAGCAGTTTATTGACTAGCAGTTACACAGATACGCAGTATTTT.

The chain uses TRBV19 and TRBJ1-1; TRBD1 is a possible D gene (6 bases). There are 14 residues in the CDR3. Germline V gives CDR1 LNHDA, CDR2 SQIVND (reference sequence). V was pared by 2 bases and J by 7 bases, with 14 bases between. CDR3 residues: CASSIRGVRHEAFF. CDR3 nucleotides: TGTGCCAGTAGTATAAGGGGGGTGAGGCATGAAGCTTTCTTT.

This clonotype has at least ten counts. The V call is TRBV3-1, the J call TRBJ2-7; D ambiguous. Between the trimmed V and J ends, which lost 1 base and 1 base, there was a span of 8 bases. The germline CDR1 and CDR2 sequences are LGHDT and YNNKEL (reference sequence). This CDR3 has 14 residues. CDR3 nucleotide sequence: TGTGCCAGCAGCCAAGCGGGCAGTTCCTACGAGCAGTACTTC. Translation: CASSQAGSSYEQYF.

A word on this clonotype: This may come from a read error, since a much larger clone is one base off. This chain links TRBV7-2 with TRBJ2-3; 7 bases match TRBD1. The CDR3 loop spans 15 amino acids. CDR1 is SGHTA and CDR2 is FQGNSA in the germline V gene. V shed 5 bases, J shed 5 bases, and the junction held 10 bases outside the gene matches. The CDR3 is CASSPSTGQGDTQYF. CDR3 in DNA: TGTGCCAGCAGCCCGTCGACAGGGCAGGGAGATACGCAGTATTTT. Drawing the rest from reference TRBV7-2 and TRBJ2-3, the complete variable domain is GAGVSQSPSNKVTEKGKDVELRCDPISGHTALYWYRQSLGQGLEFLIYFQGNSAPDKSGLPSDRFSAERTGGSVSTLTIQRTQQEDSAVYLCASSPSTGQGDTQYFGPGTRLTVL.

The sample holds one count of this clonotype. The rearrangement links TRBV30 to TRBJ1-1; TRBD1 might be the D (5 bases). V was trimmed by 5 bases and J by 4 bases, leaving 14 bases between them. CDR1 and CDR2 from the germline V gene are GTSNPN and SVGIG (reference sequence). The CDR3 is 13 residues long. CDR3 coding DNA: TGTGCCTGGGACGAGGGGCTCGGCACTGAAGCTTTCTTT. Its translation: CAWDEGLGTEAFF.

The CDR3 spells CASSELWDARSGNTIYF. As DNA, the CDR3 is TGTGCCAGCAGCGAATTATGGGACGCCCGCTCTGGAAACACCATATATTTT. This chain connects TRBV5-6 to TRBJ1-3, with a tentative D call TRBD1 (5 bases). V dropped 4 bases and J dropped 0 bases, with 17 bases sitting between them. The CDR3 is 17 amino acids. CDR1 and CDR2 from the germline V gene are SGHDT and YYEEEE.

The chain employs TRBV3-1 and TRBJ1-2; 9 bases fit TRBD1. V lost 4 bases and J lost 2; bases outside the gene matches: 5. Per the germline V gene, CDR1 is LGHDT and CDR2 is YNNKEL (reference sequence). The length of the CDR3 is 15 residues. The CDR3 nucleotides are TGTGCCAGCAGCCCATTCGGGACAGGGAACTATGGCTACACCTTC. It yields the protein CASSPFGTGNYGYTF.

V and J are TRBV5-4 and TRBJ1-1; D is uncertain. Germline V lookup: CDR1 SGHNT, CDR2 YYREEE (reference sequence). CDR3 length: 12 residues. V was shortened by 3 bases and J by 6 bases, with 9 bases between the two germline ends. CDR3 residues: CASSWRKAEAFF. In nucleotides, the CDR3 is TGTGCCAGCAGCTGGAGGAAGGCTGAAGCTTTCTTT.

This clonotype was found once. This chain links TRBV6-2 or TRBV6-3 with TRBJ1-2; 9 positions match TRBD1. The V and J ends lost 5 bases and 7 bases, in that order; junction bases with no gene match: 5. The germline gives CDR1 MNHEY, CDR2 SVGEGT. This CDR3 is built from 13 residues. The CDR3 here is CASSPGQGTGYTF. CDR3 sequence (DNA): TGTGCCAGCAGTCCTGGACAGGGGACTGGCTACACCTTC.

This clonotype was counted a few times. This chain uses TRBV9 with TRBJ2-7; the match to TRBD2 covers 12 bases. J lost 5 bases, V lost 3 bases, and 9 bases had no gene match. The CDR3 covers 16 residues. Germline CDR1 is SGDLS and CDR2 is YYNGEE. This CDR3 reads CASSARTSGIMDEQYF. As DNA, the CDR3 is TGTGCCAGCAGCGCCAGGACTAGCGGGATAATGGACGAGCAGTACTTC.

In its sample, this clonotype was seen many times. V and J are TRBV5-6 and TRBJ1-5; 9 nucleotides agree with TRBD1. The length of the CDR3 is 16 residues. The germline V gene encodes CDR1 SGHDT and CDR2 YYEEEE. With 4 bases clipped from V and 2 bases from J, the junction kept 7 bases outside the gene matches. The CDR3 sequence is CASSIRTGVRNQPQHF. In DNA form, the CDR3 reads TGTGCCAGCAGCATCAGGACAGGGGTCCGCAATCAGCCCCAGCATTTT.

This sequence joins TRBV6-5 and TRBJ2-5; the D is unclear. The V and J ends lost 6 bases and 0 bases respectively, with 8 bases between them. The CDR3 runs 13 residues. The V gene's germline CDR1 is MNHEY and CDR2 SVGAGI. The DNA for the CDR3 is TGTGCCAGCAGGCAGGCGTACCAAGAGACCCAGTACTTC. Amino acids: CASRQAYQETQYF.

The chain links TRBV11-2 to TRBJ2-5; 9 positions agree with TRBD2. The CDR3 length is 14 residues. The germline V gene has CDR1 SGHAT and CDR2 FQNNGV. V shed 3 bases and J 10 bases; nucleotides not matched to a gene: 9. CDR3 residues: CASSFDGGGAGQYF. The CDR3 bases are TGTGCCAGCAGCTTTGACGGCGGGGGGGCCGGCCAGTACTTC. The complete variable domain, with remaining parts taken from reference TRBV11-2 and TRBJ2-5, reads EAGVAQSPRYKIIEKRQSVAFWCNPISGHATLYWYQQILGQGPKLLIQFQNNGVVDDSQLPKDRFSAERLKGVDSTLKIQPAKLEDSAVYLCASSFDGGGAGQYFGPGTRLLVL.

Ten or more counts support this clonotype. The rearrangement joins TRBV7-9 to TRBJ1-5; TRBD1 might be the D (5 bases). The germline CDR1 and CDR2 sequences are SEHNR and FQNEAQ (reference sequence). This CDR3 contains 14 residues. The V end lost 6 bases, the J end lost 3 bases, and 12 bases lay between the germline ends. CDR3 coding DNA: TGTGCCAGCAGTAGGGAAGGGGACAATCAGCCCCAGCATTTT. Its translation: CASSREGDNQPQHF.

In its sample, this clonotype was seen a few times. The gene calls are TRBV7-9 and TRBJ1-1; TRBD1 is a possible D gene (6 bases). CDR1 is SEHNR, CDR2 FQNEAQ, per germline (reference sequence). CDR3 length: 13 amino acids. The V gene lost 4 bases and the J gene lost 5 bases, with 11 bases spanning the gap. CDR3 in DNA: TGTGCCAGCAGCTGGGGGCTGGGAACTGAAGCTTTCTTT. Translation gives CASSWGLGTEAFF.

This clonotype has more than one count but fewer than ten. This chain links TRBV27 with TRBJ1-6; D gene uncertain. Trimming stripped 1 base from V and 3 bases from J, with 7 bases between. Germline CDR1 MNHEY, CDR2 SMNVEV (reference sequence). The CDR3 extends over 15 amino acids. The CDR3 region has the DNA TGTGCCAGCAGTTTATATGGAGTCTATAATTCACCCCTCCACTTT. This encodes CASSLYGVYNSPLHF.

This clonotype was observed a handful of times. The chain couples TRBV19 to TRBJ2-5, with D hard to call. From germline, CDR1 is LNHDA and CDR2 SQIVND (reference sequence). The CDR3 totals 14 residues. V lost 8 bases and J lost 0, with 13 bases in between. The CDR3 DNA reads as TGTGCCAGTGGGAAGAATCAGTACCAAGAGACCCAGTACTTC. It codes for CASGKNQYQETQYF.

This clonotype was counted many times. This rearrangement joins TRBV6-5 to TRBJ2-3; D not certain. The CDR3 sequence is 15 residues long. V lost 0 bases, J lost 1 base, and 8 bases lay in between. Germline CDR1 is MNHEY and CDR2 is SVGAGI. CDR3 sequence reads: CASSYSKAGTDTQYF. In DNA, the CDR3 is TGTGCCAGCAGTTACTCGAAGGCGGGCACAGATACGCAGTATTTT.

A few counts support this clonotype. The chain recombines TRBV5-6 with TRBJ2-1, with 14 bases that match TRBD2. CDR3 length: 17 residues. V was pared by 4 bases and J by 9 bases, with 12 bases of the junction left unmatched. In germline, CDR1 is SGHDT, CDR2 YYEEEE. CDR3 amino acids: CASSDEGTSGRGGEQFF. The DNA of the CDR3 is TGTGCCAGCAGCGATGAAGGGACTAGCGGGAGAGGTGGTGAGCAGTTCTTC.